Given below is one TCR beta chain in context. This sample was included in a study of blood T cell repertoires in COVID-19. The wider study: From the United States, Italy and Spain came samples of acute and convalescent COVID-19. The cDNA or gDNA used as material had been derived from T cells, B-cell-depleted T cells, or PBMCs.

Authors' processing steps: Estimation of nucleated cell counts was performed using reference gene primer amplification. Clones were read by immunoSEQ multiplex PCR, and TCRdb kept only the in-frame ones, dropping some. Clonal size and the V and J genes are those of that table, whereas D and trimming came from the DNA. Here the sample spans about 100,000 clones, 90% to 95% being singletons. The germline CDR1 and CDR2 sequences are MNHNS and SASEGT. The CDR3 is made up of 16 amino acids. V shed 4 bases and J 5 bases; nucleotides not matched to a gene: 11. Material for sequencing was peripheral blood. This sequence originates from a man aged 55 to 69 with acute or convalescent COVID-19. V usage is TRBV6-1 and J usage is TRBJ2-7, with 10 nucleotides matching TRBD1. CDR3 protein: CASSGLPGQGKNEQYF. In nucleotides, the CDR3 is TGTGCCAGCAGTGGACTACCGGGACAGGGGAAGAACGAGCAGTACTTC.